This T cell receptor (beta chain) was retrieved from a study of blood T cell repertoires in COVID-19. Across the study: Some COVID-19 samples were acute and others convalescent; all came from the United States, Italy and Spain.

This table comes from immunoSEQ multiplex PCR, and its TCRdb copy is limited to in-frame clones, with some not included. Here the sample spans 140,000 to 150,000 clones, around four fifths being singletons. The CDR3 is 15 residues long. The germline V and J ends were trimmed by 3 bases and 2 bases, with 13 bases remaining between them. Germline values: CDR1 MNHNS, CDR2 SASEGT. Enrolled through a virtual design, the participants were between about 18 and 100 years of age and came from 24 US areas. Participant-given clinical history determined each cohort assignment. What the recovered Cohort 3 donors had was two negative PCRs, clearance, or symptom resolution.

Sequencing input: PBMCs or T cells enriched from blood (not recorded which). J is TRBJ1-2 and V is TRBV6-1; D may be TRBD1 (6 bases). The TCR was taken from a woman aged 45-60 years who had recovered from COVID-19. DNA for the CDR3: TGTGCCAGCAGTGATACCGGGACACCAAACTATGGCTACACCTTC. Translated: CASSDTGTPNYGYTF.